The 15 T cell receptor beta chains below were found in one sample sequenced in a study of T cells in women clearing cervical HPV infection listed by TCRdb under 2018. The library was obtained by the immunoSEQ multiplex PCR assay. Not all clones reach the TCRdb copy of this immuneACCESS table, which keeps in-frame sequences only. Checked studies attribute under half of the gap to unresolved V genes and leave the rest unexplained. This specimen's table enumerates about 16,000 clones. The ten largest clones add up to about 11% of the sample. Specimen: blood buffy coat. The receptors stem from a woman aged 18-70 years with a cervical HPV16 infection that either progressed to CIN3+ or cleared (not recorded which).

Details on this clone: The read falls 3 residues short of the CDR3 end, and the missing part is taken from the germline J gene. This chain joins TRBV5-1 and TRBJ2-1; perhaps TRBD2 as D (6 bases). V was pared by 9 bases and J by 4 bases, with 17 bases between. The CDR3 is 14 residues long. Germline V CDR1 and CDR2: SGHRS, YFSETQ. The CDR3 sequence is CATARDSGYNEQFF. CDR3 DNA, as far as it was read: TGCGCCACTGCCCGGGATAGCGGATACAATGAG.

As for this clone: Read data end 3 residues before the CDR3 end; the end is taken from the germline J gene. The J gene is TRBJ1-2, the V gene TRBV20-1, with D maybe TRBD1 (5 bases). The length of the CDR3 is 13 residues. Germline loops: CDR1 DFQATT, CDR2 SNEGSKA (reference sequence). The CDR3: CSARAKRGPGYTF. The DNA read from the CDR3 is TGCAGTGCTCGAGCCAAAAGGGGTCCGGGC.

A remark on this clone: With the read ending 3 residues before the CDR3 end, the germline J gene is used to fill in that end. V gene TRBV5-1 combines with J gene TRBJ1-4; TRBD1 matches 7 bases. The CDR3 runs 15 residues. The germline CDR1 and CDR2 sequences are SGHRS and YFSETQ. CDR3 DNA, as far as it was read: TGCGCCAGCAGCCTCGAGGGGGCGGGTAATTCACCA. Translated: CASSLEGAGNSP. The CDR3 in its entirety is CASSLEGAGNSPLFF. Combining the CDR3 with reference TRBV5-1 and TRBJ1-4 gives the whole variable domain KAGVTQTPRYLIKTRGQQVTLSCSPISGHRSVSWYQQTPGQGLQFLFEYFSETQRNKGNFPGRFSGRQFSNSRSEMNVSTLELGDSALYLCASSLEGAGNSPLFFGSGTQLSVL.

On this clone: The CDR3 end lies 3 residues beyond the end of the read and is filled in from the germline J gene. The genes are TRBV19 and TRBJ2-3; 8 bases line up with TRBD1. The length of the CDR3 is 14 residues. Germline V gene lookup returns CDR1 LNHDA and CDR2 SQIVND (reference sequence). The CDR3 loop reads CASSYQGARETQYF. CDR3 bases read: TGTGCCAGTAGTTACCAGGGGGCGAGAGAGACG.

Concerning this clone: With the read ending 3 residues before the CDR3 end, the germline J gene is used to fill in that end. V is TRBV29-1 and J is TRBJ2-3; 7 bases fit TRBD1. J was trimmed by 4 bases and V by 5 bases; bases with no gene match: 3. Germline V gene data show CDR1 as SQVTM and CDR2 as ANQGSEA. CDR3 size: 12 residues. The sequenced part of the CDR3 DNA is TGCAGCGTTATAGGGGGCCCAGATACG. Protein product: CSVIGGPDT. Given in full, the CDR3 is CSVIGGPDTQYF.

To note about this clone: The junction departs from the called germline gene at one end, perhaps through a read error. The covered CDR3 bases are TGCGCCAGCAGCCAAGTCCCCCCTATTACAGGTCTGACAGATACG. Residues: CASSQVPPITGLTDT. The full-length CDR3 reads as CASSQVPPITGLTDTQYF. This chain links TRBV4-2 with TRBJ2-3; D may be TRBD1 (5 bases). The CDR3 extends 3 residues past the end of the read, so its final part is completed from the germline J gene. Per germline, CDR1 LGHNA and CDR2 YNFKEQ. CDR3 size: 18 residues.

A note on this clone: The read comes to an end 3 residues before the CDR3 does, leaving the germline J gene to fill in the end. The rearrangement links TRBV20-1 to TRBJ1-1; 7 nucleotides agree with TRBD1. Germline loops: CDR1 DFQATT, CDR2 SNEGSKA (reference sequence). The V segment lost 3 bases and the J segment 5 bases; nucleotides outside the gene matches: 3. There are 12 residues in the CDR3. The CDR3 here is CSARIQGTEAFF. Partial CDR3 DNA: TGCAGTGCTAGGATACAGGGGACTGAA.

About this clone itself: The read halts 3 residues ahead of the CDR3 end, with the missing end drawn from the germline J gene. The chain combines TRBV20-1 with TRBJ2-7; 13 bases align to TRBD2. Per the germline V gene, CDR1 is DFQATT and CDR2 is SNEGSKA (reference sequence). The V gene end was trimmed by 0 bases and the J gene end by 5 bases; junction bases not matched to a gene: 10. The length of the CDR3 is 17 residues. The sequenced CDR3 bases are TGCAGTGCTAGAGATGGGGGGACTAGCGGGACCTATAACGAG. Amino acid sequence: CSARDGGTSGTYNE. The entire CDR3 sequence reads CSARDGGTSGTYNEQYF.

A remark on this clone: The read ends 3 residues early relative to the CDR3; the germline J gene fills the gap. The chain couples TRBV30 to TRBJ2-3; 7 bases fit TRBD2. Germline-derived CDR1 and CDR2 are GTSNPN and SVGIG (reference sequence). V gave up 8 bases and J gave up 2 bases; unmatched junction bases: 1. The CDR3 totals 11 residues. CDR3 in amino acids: CASGATDTQYF. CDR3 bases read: TGTGCCAGCGGGGCCACAGATACG.

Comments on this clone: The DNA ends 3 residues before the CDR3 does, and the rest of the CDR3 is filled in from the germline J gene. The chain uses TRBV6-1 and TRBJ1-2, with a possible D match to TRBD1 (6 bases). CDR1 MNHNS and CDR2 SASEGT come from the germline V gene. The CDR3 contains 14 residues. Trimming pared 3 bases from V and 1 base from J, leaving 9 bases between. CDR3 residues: CASSEQGLNYGYTF. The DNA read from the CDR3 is TGTGCCAGCAGTGAGCAGGGGCTTAACTATGGC.

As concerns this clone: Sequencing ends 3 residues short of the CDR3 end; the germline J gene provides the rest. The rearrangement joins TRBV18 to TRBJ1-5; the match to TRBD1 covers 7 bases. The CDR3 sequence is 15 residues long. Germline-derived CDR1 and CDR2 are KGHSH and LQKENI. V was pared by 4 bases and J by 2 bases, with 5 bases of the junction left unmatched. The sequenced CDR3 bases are TGTGCCAGCTCACAGACAGGGTTGGGCAATCAGCCC. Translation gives CASSQTGLGNQP. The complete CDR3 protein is CASSQTGLGNQPQHF.

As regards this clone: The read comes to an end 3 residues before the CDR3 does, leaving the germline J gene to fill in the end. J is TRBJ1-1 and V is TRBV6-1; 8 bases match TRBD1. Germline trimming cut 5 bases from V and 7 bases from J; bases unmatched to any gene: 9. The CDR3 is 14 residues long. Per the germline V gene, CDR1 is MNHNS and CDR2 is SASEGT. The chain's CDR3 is CASSQGQGGGEAFF. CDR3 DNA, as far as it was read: TGTGCCAGCAGTCAAGGACAGGGTGGAGGTGAA.

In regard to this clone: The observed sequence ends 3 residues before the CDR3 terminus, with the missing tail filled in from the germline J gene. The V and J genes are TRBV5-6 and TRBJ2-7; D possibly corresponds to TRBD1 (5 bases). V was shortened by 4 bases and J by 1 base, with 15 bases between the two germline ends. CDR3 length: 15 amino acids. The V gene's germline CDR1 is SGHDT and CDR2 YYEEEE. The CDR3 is CASSRQGWGSYEQYF. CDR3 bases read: TGTGCCAGCAGCCGCCAGGGTTGGGGATCCTACGAG.

The part of the CDR3 DNA that was read is TGCAGCGTCGGGGAAGGGGGCACGAACATT. It codes for CSVGEGGTNI. The whole CDR3 protein is CSVGEGGTNIQYF. The rearrangement uses TRBV29-1 and TRBJ2-4; 7 bases line up with TRBD1. Read sequence stops 3 residues before the CDR3 end, and the germline J gene provides the missing end. The CDR3 is made up of 13 amino acids. Germline assignment: CDR1 SQVTM and CDR2 ANQGSEA. The J segment lost 7 bases and the V segment lost 6 bases, leaving 9 bases of the junction unmatched.

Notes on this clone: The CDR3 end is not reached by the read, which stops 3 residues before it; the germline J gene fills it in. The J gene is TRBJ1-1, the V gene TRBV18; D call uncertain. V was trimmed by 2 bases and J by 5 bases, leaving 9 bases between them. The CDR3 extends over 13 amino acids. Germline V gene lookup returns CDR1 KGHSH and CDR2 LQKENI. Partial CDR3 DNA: TGTGCCAGCTCACCAATGGGCGAGACTGAA. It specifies CASSPMGETE. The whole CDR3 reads CASSPMGETEAFF.